This T cell receptor beta chain was obtained from a study of blood T cells in healthy people across ages. A sample-barcoded 5' primer and a J-beta primer mix were used in a second PCR of about 7 to 12 cycles. TCRdb used MiXCR to reprocess the 5' RACE reads, holding one entry per CDR3 protein. Of hundreds of thousands of distinct CDR3 sequences in the sample, 25% to 30% were seen once. Study-wide findings and caveats: TCR beta diversity correlated strongly with naive T cell percentage. A roughly linear age-dependent decrease characterized TCR beta diversity per million T cells.

Peripheral blood, approximately 10 milliliters per donor, was collected. There are 13 residues in the CDR3. Trimming left V 5 bases short and J 7 bases short, with 15 bases between. Germline V gene data show CDR1 as SGHAT and CDR2 as FQNNGV. This clonotype was observed at least ten times. What it recognizes is unknown. The TCR was taken from a woman of 80 years or more in good health. This sequence joins TRBV11-2 and TRBJ2-7, with D maybe TRBD2 (5 bases). Sequencing was done on a sample of blood. The CDR3 loop is CASSVREYVEQYF. In DNA, the CDR3 is TGTGCCAGCAGCGTTAGGGAGTACGTAGAGCAGTACTTC.